The present entry profiles one T cell receptor beta chain with its context. The CDR3 contains 15 residues. After removal of 0 bases from V and 3 bases from J, the junction contained 1 base not matched to a gene. Germline-derived CDR1 and CDR2 are SGHVS and FNYEAQ. This specimen belongs to a study of blood T cell repertoires in COVID-19. Study overall: COVID-19 samples collected from the United States, Italy and Spain covered acute and convalescent phases. Sources were T cells, B-cell-depleted T cells, or PBMCs; the material itself was cDNA or gDNA.

Per the original data handling: Amplification of reference gene primers provided the estimated nucleated cell counts. The protocol was immunoSEQ multiplex PCR, while the TCRdb copy is restricted to in-frame clones and leaves out a portion. V, J and clone size are those of that table, while D and trimming were read from the DNA. The sample shows tens of thousands of clones, about 82% of them seen only once. The chain carries TRBV7-6 and TRBJ2-1; 8 bases fit TRBD2. The sequence came from a man between 60 and 70 years old in a cohort sampled during active COVID-19. Sequenced: peripheral blood. This CDR3 reads CASSLAAGGYNEQFF. The CDR3 nucleotides are TGTGCCAGCAGCTTAGCCGCGGGGGGCTACAATGAGCAGTTCTTC.